This section outlines one T cell receptor (beta chain) sequence together with its context. Its antigen remains unknown. The data derive from a study of cytomegalovirus exposure and HLA in healthy donors. Study-wide points: Associated with cytomegalovirus, according to the listing, were some 180 TCR beta chains. Testing in vitro showed a few CMV-associated chains specific for CMV antigens. Several of the most significant clusters were apparently associated with common viral pathogens in a later analysis.

The PCR was carried out with 60 Vbeta primers and 13 Jbeta primers. Assay: immunoSEQ multiplex PCR; the TCRdb copy retains only in-frame clones and omits some. The sample holds approximately 70,000 clones, roughly 79% seen once. Each of the donors was a healthy bone marrow donor. This TCR derives from a man aged 50-60 years in good health and CMV-seronegative. The sequenced sample consisted of PBMCs.

CDR3 sequence: CASSLVTVRTSDYYEQYF. CDR3 nucleotides: TGTGCCAGCAGCTTGGTCACAGTCCGAACAAGTGACTACTACGAGCAGTACTTC. The rearrangement joins TRBV5-4 to TRBJ2-7; D possibly corresponds to TRBD2 (5 bases). V was cut by 0 bases and J by 3 bases, with 22 bases left in between. Germline CDR1 is SGHNT and CDR2 is YYREEE (reference sequence). CDR3 size: 18 residues. Full variable domain (missing parts from reference TRBV5-4 and TRBJ2-7): ETGVTQSPTHLIKTRGQQVTLRCSSQSGHNTVSWYQQALGQGPQFIFQYYREEENGRGNFPPRFSGLQFPNYSSELNVNALELDDSALYLCASSLVTVRTSDYYEQYFGPGTRLTVT.